A selection of T cell receptor beta chains follows, all from one sample in a study of blood T cell repertoires in COVID-19. Sequencing was performed with immunoSEQ multiplex PCR; in TCRdb, only in-frame clones are kept and a portion is missing. The repertoire has about 77,000 clones, roughly nine tenths of them found once; the top ten carry more than 15%. Sequenced input: peripheral blood. The receptors stem from an elderly woman with active or convalescent COVID-19. CDR3s include the opening cysteine and the closing phenylalanine or tryptophan. The order of the fields is clone size, D gene, J gene, CDR3 length, V gene, CDR3 protein, CDR3 DNA. D genes are given only for firm matches. Expanded clones are given a class, and other clones once, few, many or no size at all.

once | TRBD2 | TRBJ2-5 | 15 | TRBV6-1 | CASSELAGDQETQYF | TGTGCCAGCAGTGAACTAGCGGGGGACCAAGAGACCCAGTACTTC
once | NA | TRBJ1-5 | 18 | TRBV21-1 | CASSNFGTDRYSNQPQHF | TGTGCCAGCAGCAATTTTGGGACAGACAGATATAGCAATCAGCCCCAGCATTTT
NA | NA | TRBJ2-5 | 15 | TRBV5-6 | CASSSDRLGQETQYF | TGTGCCAGCAGCTCTGACAGACTCGGCCAAGAGACCCAGTACTTC
NA | NA | TRBJ1-2 | 11 | TRBV28 | CAIGGGYGYTF | TGTGCCATCGGGGGGGGATATGGCTACACCTTC
NA | TRBD1 | TRBJ2-7 | 15 | TRBV4-3 | CASSQGDRIGYEQYF | TGCGCCAGCAGCCAAGGGGACAGGATCGGCTACGAGCAGTACTTC
few | TRBD1 | TRBJ1-5 | 14 | TRBV28 | CASSPDRGRQPQHF | TGTGCCAGCAGCCCGGACAGGGGGCGTCAGCCCCAGCATTTT
NA | NA | TRBJ1-5 | 12 | TRBV3-1/TRBV3-2 | CASSQSGQPQHF | TGTGCCAGCAGCCAATCCGGTCAGCCCCAGCATTTT
NA | NA | TRBJ2-1 | 15 | TRBV5-1 | CASSRSGQSYNEQFF | TGCGCCAGCAGCCGTAGCGGTCAATCCTACAATGAGCAGTTCTTC
NA | NA | TRBJ1-2 | 17 | TRBV11-2 | CASSLVTAGEINYGYTF | TGTGCCAGCAGCCTAGTAACAGCAGGGGAAATTAACTATGGCTACACCTTC
once | TRBD1 | TRBJ1-2 | 14 | TRBV19 | CASSWTGVDYGYTF | TGTGCCAGTAGTTGGACAGGGGTGGACTATGGCTACACCTTC
few | TRBD2 | TRBJ2-5 | 14 | TRBV7-2 | CASRIAGIQETQYF | TGTGCCAGCAGAATAGCGGGGATCCAAGAGACCCAGTACTTC
NA | NA | TRBJ1-4 | 16 | TRBV5-1 | CASTPGGQGGMEKLFF | TGCGCCAGCACCCCGGGGGGGCAGGGCGGCATGGAAAAACTGTTTTTT
NA | TRBD1 | TRBJ1-3 | 17 | TRBV6-2/TRBV6-3 | CASSSFSGGSPGNTIYF | TGTGCCAGCAGTTCTTTTTCAGGGGGCTCGCCTGGAAACACCATATATTTT
NA | NA | TRBJ2-1 | 16 | TRBV10-3 | CAISDLGGRGKGEQFF | TGTGCCATCAGTGATCTTGGCGGACGGGGAAAAGGAGAGCAGTTCTTC
NA | TRBD1 | TRBJ2-5 | 14 | TRBV5-1 | CASSTSGTGETQYF | TGCGCCAGCAGCACCTCCGGGACAGGGGAGACCCAGTACTTC
NA | TRBD1 | TRBJ1-1 | 15 | TRBV2 | CASSEDRGFGTEAFF | TGTGCCAGCAGTGAGGACAGGGGGTTCGGCACTGAAGCTTTCTTT
NA | TRBD1 | TRBJ2-3 | 15 | TRBV3-1/TRBV3-2 | CATTRTGGVTDTQYF | TGTGCTACAACTCGGACAGGGGGCGTAACAGATACGCAGTATTTT
NA | NA | TRBJ1-5 | 14 | TRBV28 | CASSLYSGNQPQHF | TGTGCCAGCAGTTTATACTCAGGGAACCAGCCCCAGCATTTT
NA | NA | TRBJ1-1 | 13 | TRBV6-5 | CACAGSSNTEAFF | TGTGCCTGTGCGGGGTCCTCGAACACTGAAGCTTTCTTT
NA | NA | TRBJ1-3 | 17 | TRBV3-1/TRBV3-2 | CASSQGPGPKTGNTIYF | TGTGCCAGCAGCCAAGGTCCAGGCCCCAAGACTGGAAACACCATATATTTT
NA | NA | TRBJ1-5 | 15 | TRBV5-8 | CASSFSGLSNQPQHF | TGTGCCAGCAGCTTTTCAGGGTTAAGCAATCAGCCCCAGCATTTT
NA | NA | TRBJ1-1 | 13 | TRBV29-1 | CSVDKAGPTEAFF | TGCAGCGTTGATAAGGCTGGGCCCACTGAAGCTTTCTTT
NA | TRBD1 | TRBJ2-5 | 15 | TRBV28 | CASSARGRGQETQYF | TGTGCCAGCAGTGCCCGGGGCAGGGGGCAAGAGACCCAGTACTTC
NA | TRBD1 | TRBJ1-6 | 15 | TRBV28 | CASSLIQTGNSPLHF | TGTGCCAGCAGTTTGATCCAGACAGGGAATTCACCCCTCCACTTT
NA | TRBD2 | TRBJ2-1 | 13 | TRBV29-1 | CSVPGGASNEQFF | TGCAGCGTTCCGGGGGGGGCGTCGAATGAGCAGTTCTTC
NA | TRBD1 | TRBJ1-6 | 14 | TRBV2 | CASKWQGVHSPLHF | TGTGCCAGCAAGTGGCAGGGGGTGCATTCACCCCTCCACTTT
NA | NA | TRBJ1-6 | 15 | TRBV28 | CASSSGQGSLSPLHF | TGTGCCAGCAGTTCGGGGCAGGGGAGTTTGTCACCCCTCCACTTT
NA | NA | TRBJ2-1 | 14 | TRBV3-1/TRBV3-2 | CATGKGETYNEQFF | TGTGCCACCGGGAAGGGGGAAACTTACAATGAGCAGTTCTTC
NA | NA | TRBJ1-5 | 15 | TRBV9 | CASSSHAGGNQPQHF | TGTGCCAGCAGCTCTCACGCGGGGGGAAATCAGCCCCAGCATTTT
NA | TRBD2 | TRBJ2-3 | 17 | TRBV13 | CASSLQGLAGRADTQYF | TGTGCCAGCAGCTTGCAAGGACTAGCGGGGCGGGCAGATACGCAGTATTTT
NA | NA | TRBJ1-2 | 14 | TRBV9 | CASSVVGTDYGYTF | TGTGCCAGCAGCGTAGTCGGGACTGACTATGGCTACACCTTC
NA | TRBD2 | TRBJ2-1 | 17 | TRBV4-1 | CASSQDAMASGVDEQFF | TGCGCCAGCAGCCAAGATGCAATGGCTAGCGGGGTGGATGAGCAGTTCTTC
NA | NA | TRBJ2-5 | 15 | TRBV3-1/TRBV3-2 | CASSYGALYQETQYF | TGTGCCAGCAGCTACGGAGCTTTGTACCAAGAGACCCAGTACTTC
NA | NA | TRBJ2-7 | 16 | TRBV21-1 | CASSPLTSGSPYEQYF | TGTGCCAGCAGCCCTCTCACTAGCGGAAGCCCCTACGAGCAGTACTTC
NA | NA | TRBJ1-5 | 16 | TRBV28 | CASSSRRGGNNQPQHF | TGTGCCAGCAGTTCCCGGCGGGGGGGAAACAATCAGCCCCAGCATTTT
NA | TRBD1 | TRBJ1-5 | 16 | TRBV19 | CASSPSPDRVNQPQHF | TGTGCCAGTAGCCCATCCCCTGACAGGGTCAATCAGCCCCAGCATTTT
NA | TRBD1 | TRBJ1-5 | 16 | TRBV24-1 | CATSDSDRDSNQPQHF | TGTGCCACCAGTGACTCCGACAGGGATAGCAATCAGCCCCAGCATTTT
NA | NA | TRBJ2-7 | 14 | TRBV4-2 | CASSQERRFYEQYF | TGTGCCAGCAGCCAAGAAAGGCGGTTCTACGAGCAGTACTTC
once | NA | TRBJ2-3 | 16 | TRBV13 | CASSSPSRGITDTQYF | TGTGCCAGCAGCTCCCCCTCGCGGGGTATCACAGATACGCAGTATTTT
NA | NA | TRBJ1-1 | 15 | TRBV6-6 | CASSYSSVRFAEAFF | TGTGCCAGCAGTTACTCGTCGGTGAGGTTTGCTGAAGCTTTCTTT
NA | NA | TRBJ2-1 | 16 | TRBV4-1 | CASSQEPLRGPNEQFF | TGCGCCAGCAGCCAAGAACCCCTGCGGGGTCCCAATGAGCAGTTCTTC
NA | TRBD1 | TRBJ2-2 | 16 | TRBV19 | CASSIRDRVYPGELFF | TGTGCCAGTAGTATCCGAGACAGGGTATATCCCGGGGAGCTGTTTTTT
NA | NA | TRBJ1-3 | 15 | TRBV19 | CASSIDRGSGNTIYF | TGTGCCAGTAGTATAGACAGAGGGTCTGGAAACACCATATATTTT
NA | TRBD2 | TRBJ2-2 | 17 | TRBV7-9 | CASSLLAGAMNTGELFF | TGTGCCAGCAGCTTGTTAGCGGGGGCTATGAACACCGGGGAGCTGTTTTTT
NA | NA | TRBJ1-1 | 13 | TRBV7-2 | CASSSFMNTEAFF | TGTGCCAGCAGCTCATTCATGAACACTGAAGCTTTCTTT
NA | TRBD1 | TRBJ1-5 | 19 | TRBV6-2/TRBV6-3 | CASSTHGTGLLDSNQPQHF | TGTGCCAGCAGTACGCACGGGACAGGGCTCTTAGATAGCAATCAGCCCCAGCATTTT
once | NA | TRBJ1-1 | 12 | TRBV3-1/TRBV3-2 | CASSQTGGAAFF | TGTGCCAGCAGCCAGACCGGGGGGGCAGCTTTCTTT
NA | NA | TRBJ2-3 | 16 | TRBV24-1 | CATSVAYGGLTDTQYF | TGTGCCACCAGTGTCGCATACGGGGGGCTTACAGATACGCAGTATTTT
NA | NA | TRBJ2-3 | 16 | TRBV7-2 | CASSLQGLAPTDTQYF | TGTGCCAGCAGCTTACAGGGGTTGGCACCGACAGATACGCAGTATTTT
NA | NA | TRBJ1-2 | 15 | TRBV28 | CASSLVAGVLAGYTF | TGTGCCAGCAGTTTGGTCGCAGGGGTCTTGGCTGGCTACACCTTC
NA | NA | TRBJ2-5 | 15 | TRBV10-3 | CAISEYPARGETQYF | TGTGCCATCAGTGAATACCCGGCGAGAGGGGAGACCCAGTACTTC
NA | NA | TRBJ2-3 | 14 | TRBV5-4 | CASSYRGGTDTQYF | TGTGCCAGCAGCTATAGGGGGGGGACAGATACGCAGTATTTT
NA | NA | TRBJ2-6 | 16 | TRBV19 | CASTSTTSSGANVLTF | TGTGCCAGTACCTCGACTACAAGCTCTGGGGCCAACGTCCTGACTTTC
NA | TRBD1 | TRBJ1-1 | 16 | TRBV10-1 | CASSIWTGFANTEAFF | TGCGCCAGCAGCATCTGGACAGGATTCGCAAACACTGAAGCTTTCTTT
NA | TRBD2 | TRBJ2-1 | 16 | TRBV6-4 | CASSDSGGAPYNEQFF | TGTGCCAGCAGTGATAGCGGGGGGGCCCCCTACAATGAGCAGTTCTTC
NA | TRBD1 | TRBJ2-7 | 13 | TRBV5-4 | CASTRQGGNEQYF | TGTGCCAGCACAAGACAGGGGGGCAACGAGCAGTACTTC
NA | NA | TRBJ1-3 | 14 | TRBV7-9 | CASSTGSPGNTIYF | TGTGCCAGCAGCACAGGATCCCCAGGAAACACCATATATTTT